This entry concerns a single T cell receptor (beta chain). These data are taken from a study of cytomegalovirus exposure and HLA in healthy donors. The CDR3 consists of 15 residues. V was trimmed by 4 bases and J by 2 bases, leaving 14 bases between them. Germline loops: CDR1 SGHNT, CDR2 YENEEA. The donors were healthy bone marrow donors. PCR involved 60 Vbeta and 13 Jbeta primers. The repertoire was sequenced with immunoSEQ multiplex PCR; TCRdb's copy has only in-frame clones and lacks some. The sample records around 170,000 clones, approximately 80% being singletons. J is TRBJ1-1 and V is TRBV11-3, with D perhaps matching TRBD1 (5 bases). The receptor comes from a man aged 18-30 years in good health and CMV-seronegative. The specimen sequenced was PBMCs. Written as DNA, the CDR3 is TGTGCCAGCAGCTCCGGAGGAGGGGTAAACACTGAAGCTTTCTTT. Its translation: CASSSGGGVNTEAFF.